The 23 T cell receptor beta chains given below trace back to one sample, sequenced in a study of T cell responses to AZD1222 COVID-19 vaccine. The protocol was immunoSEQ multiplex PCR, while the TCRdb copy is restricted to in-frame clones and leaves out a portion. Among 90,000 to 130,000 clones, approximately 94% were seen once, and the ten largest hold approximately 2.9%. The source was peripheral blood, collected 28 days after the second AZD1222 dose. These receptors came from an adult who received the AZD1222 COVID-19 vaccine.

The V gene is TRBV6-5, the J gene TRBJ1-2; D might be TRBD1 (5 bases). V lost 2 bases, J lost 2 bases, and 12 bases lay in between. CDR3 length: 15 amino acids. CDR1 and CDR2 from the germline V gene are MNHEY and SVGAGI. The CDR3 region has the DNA TGTGCCAGCAGTTACGGGGAGGGGACCAACTATGGCTACACCTTC. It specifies CASSYGEGTNYGYTF.

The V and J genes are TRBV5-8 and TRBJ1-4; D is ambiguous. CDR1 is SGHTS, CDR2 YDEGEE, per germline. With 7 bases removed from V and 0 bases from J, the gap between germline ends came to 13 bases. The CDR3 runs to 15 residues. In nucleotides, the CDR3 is TGTGCCAGCCCCTGGGGTGGAGCAACTAATGAAAAACTGTTTTTT. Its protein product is CASPWGGATNEKLFF.

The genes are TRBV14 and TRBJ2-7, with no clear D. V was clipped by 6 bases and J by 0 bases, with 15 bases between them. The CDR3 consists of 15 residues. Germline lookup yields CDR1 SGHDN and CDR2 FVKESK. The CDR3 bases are TGTGCCAGCAGTCGGCAATCCTTCAGCTCCTACGAGCAGTACTTC. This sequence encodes CASSRQSFSSYEQYF.

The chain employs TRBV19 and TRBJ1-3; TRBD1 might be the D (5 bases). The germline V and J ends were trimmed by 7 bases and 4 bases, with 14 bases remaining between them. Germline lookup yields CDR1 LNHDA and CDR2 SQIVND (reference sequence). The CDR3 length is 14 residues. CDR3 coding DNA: TGTGCCAGTAAGAGGGACCAAGCCGGAAACACCATATATTTT. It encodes CASKRDQAGNTIYF.

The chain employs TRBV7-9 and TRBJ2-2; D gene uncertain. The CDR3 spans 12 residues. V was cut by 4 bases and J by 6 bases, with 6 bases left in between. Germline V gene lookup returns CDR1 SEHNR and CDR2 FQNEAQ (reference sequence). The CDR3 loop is CASSSGAGELFF. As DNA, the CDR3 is TGTGCCAGCAGCTCGGGCGCCGGGGAGCTGTTTTTT.

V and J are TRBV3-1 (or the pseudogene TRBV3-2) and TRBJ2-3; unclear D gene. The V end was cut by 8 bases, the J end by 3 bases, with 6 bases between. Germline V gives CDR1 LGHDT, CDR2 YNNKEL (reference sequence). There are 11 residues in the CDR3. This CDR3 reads CASRLTDTQYF. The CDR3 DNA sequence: TGTGCCAGCCGCCTAACAGATACGCAGTATTTT.

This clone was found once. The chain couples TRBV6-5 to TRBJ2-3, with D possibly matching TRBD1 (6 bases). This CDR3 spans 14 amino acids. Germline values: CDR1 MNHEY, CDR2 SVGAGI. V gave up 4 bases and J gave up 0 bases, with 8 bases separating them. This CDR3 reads CASSFGQSTDTQYF. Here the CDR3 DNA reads TGTGCCAGCAGTTTCGGACAGAGCACAGATACGCAGTATTTT.

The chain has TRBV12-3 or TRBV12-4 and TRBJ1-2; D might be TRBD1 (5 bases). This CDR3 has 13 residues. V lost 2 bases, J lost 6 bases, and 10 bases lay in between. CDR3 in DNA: TGTGCCAGCAGTTTAATAACAGGTGATGGCTACACCTTC. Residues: CASSLITGDGYTF.

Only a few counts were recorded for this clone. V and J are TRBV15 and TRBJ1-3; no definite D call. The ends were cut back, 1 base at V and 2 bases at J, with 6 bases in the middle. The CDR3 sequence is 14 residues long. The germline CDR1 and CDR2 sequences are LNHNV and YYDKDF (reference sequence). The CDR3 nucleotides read TGTGCCACCAGCAGAGGCGGGCCTGGAAACACCATATATTTT. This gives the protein CATSRGGPGNTIYF.

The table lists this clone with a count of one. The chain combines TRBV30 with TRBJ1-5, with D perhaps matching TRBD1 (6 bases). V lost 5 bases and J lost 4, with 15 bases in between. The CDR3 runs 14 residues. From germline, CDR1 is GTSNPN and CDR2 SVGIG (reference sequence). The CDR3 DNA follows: TGTGCCTGGTCAACGGACAGACTGAATCAGCCCCAGCATTTT. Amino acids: CAWSTDRLNQPQHF.

CDR3 region: CASSVRTGNEQFF. The CDR3 DNA reads TGTGCCAGCAGCGTCAGGACAGGCAATGAGCAGTTCTTC. V is TRBV5-5 and J is TRBJ2-1, with 7 bases matching TRBD1. The length of the CDR3 is 13 residues. From germline, CDR1 is SGHKS and CDR2 YYEKEE (reference sequence). The V and J ends lost 4 bases and 6 bases, in that order; junction bases with no gene match: 4.

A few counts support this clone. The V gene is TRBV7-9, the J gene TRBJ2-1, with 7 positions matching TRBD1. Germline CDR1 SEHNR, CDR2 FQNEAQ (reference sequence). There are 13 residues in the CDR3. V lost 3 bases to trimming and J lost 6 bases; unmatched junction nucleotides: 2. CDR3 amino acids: CASSLTGINEQFF. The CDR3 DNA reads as TGTGCCAGCAGCTTGACAGGGATCAATGAGCAGTTCTTC.

The DNA of the CDR3 is TGTGCCAGCAGTTTCCCTAGTGGAGATACGCAGTATTTT. This translates into CASSFPSGDTQYF. The rearrangement uses TRBV27 and TRBJ2-3, with D uncertain. The germline V and J ends were trimmed by 3 bases and 5 bases, with 9 bases remaining between them. Germline V gene data show CDR1 as MNHEY and CDR2 as SMNVEV (reference sequence). CDR3 length: 13 amino acids.

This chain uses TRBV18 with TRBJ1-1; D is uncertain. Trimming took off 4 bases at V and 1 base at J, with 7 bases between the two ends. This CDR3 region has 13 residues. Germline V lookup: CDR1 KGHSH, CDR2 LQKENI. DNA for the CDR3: TGTGCCAGCTCACGGTGGAAGAACACTGAAGCTTTCTTT. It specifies CASSRWKNTEAFF.

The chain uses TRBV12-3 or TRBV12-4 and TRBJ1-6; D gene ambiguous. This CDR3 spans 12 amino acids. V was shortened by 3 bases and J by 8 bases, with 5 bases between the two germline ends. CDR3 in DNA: TGTGCCAGCAGTTTTCCCCATTCACCCCTCCACTTT. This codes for CASSFPHSPLHF.

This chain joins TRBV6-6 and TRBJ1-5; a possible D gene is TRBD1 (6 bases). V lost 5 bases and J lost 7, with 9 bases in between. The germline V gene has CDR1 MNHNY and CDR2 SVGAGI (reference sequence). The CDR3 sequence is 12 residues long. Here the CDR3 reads CASSRGLQPQHF. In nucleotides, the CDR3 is TGTGCCAGCAGTAGGGGGTTGCAGCCCCAGCATTTT.

This CDR3 reads CASSPGVGSSYEQYF. Here the CDR3 DNA reads TGTGCCAGCAGCCCGGGGGTGGGCAGCTCCTACGAGCAGTACTTC. The V gene is TRBV11-3, the J gene TRBJ2-7, with D possibly being TRBD2 (6 bases). The CDR3 length is 15 residues. The germline V gene encodes CDR1 SGHNT and CDR2 YENEEA. Trimming pared 5 bases from V and 0 bases from J, leaving 14 bases between.

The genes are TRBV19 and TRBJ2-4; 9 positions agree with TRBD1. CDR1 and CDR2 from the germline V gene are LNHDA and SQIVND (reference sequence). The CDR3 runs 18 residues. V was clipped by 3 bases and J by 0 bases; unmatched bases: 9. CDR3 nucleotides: TGTGCCAGTAGTATGATCCGGACAGGGGTGAAAGCCAAAAACATTCAGTACTTC. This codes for CASSMIRTGVKAKNIQYF.

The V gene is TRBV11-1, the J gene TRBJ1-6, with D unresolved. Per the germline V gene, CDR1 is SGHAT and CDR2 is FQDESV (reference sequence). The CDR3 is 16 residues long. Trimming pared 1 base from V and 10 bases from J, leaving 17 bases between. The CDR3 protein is CASSLGGYGPGSPLHF. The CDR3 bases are TGTGCCAGCAGCTTAGGCGGGTACGGGCCCGGATCACCCCTCCACTTT.

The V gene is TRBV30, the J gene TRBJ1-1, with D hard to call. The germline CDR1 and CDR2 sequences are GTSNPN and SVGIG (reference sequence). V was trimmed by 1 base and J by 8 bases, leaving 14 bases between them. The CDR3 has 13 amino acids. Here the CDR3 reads CAWSDSVPTEAFF. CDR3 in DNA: TGTGCCTGGAGTGATTCAGTTCCCACCGAAGCTTTCTTT.

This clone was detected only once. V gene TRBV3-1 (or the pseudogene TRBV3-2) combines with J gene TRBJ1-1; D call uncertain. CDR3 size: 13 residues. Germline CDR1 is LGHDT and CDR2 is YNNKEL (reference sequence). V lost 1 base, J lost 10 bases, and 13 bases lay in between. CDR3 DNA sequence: TGTGCCAGCAGCCAAGTTCGGCAATCGGGAGCTTTCTTT. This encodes CASSQVRQSGAFF.

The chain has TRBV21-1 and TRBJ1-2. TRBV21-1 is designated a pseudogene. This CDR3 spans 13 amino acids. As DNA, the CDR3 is TGTGCCAGCATTATAGGCTTAAACTATGGCTACACCTTC. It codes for CASIIGLNYGYTF.

CDR3 protein: CASSPFKGGRLGQPQHF. Written as DNA, the CDR3 is TGTGCCAGCAGCCCGTTTAAGGGGGGGCGATTAGGTCAGCCCCAGCATTTT. This chain uses TRBV5-8 with TRBJ1-5, with D maybe TRBD1 (6 bases). V shed 4 bases and J shed 6 bases, with 23 bases lying between them. This CDR3 region has 17 residues. CDR1 is SGHTS, CDR2 YDEGEE, per germline.